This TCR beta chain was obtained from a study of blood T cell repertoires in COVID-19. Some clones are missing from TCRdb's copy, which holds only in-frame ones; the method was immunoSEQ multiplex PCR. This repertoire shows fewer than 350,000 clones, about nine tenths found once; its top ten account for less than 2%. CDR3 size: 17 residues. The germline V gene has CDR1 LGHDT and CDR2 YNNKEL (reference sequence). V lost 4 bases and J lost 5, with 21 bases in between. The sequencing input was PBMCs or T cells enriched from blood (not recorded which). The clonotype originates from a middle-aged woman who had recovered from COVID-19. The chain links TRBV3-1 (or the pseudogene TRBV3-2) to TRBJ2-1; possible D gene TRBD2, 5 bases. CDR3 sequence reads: CASSPSESSSSNNEQFF. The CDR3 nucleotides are TGTGCCAGCAGCCCCAGTGAGTCTAGCTCCAGTAACAATGAGCAGTTCTTC.